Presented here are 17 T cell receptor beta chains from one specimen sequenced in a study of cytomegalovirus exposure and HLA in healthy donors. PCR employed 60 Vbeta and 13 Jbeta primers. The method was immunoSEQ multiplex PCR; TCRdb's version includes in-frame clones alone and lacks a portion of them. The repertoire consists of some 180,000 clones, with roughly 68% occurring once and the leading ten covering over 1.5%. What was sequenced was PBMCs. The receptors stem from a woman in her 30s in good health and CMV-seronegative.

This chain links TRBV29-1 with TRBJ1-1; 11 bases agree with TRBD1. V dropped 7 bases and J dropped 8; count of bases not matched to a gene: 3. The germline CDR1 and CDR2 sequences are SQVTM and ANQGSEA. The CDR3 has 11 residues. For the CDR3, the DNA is TGCAGCGCAGGGACAGGGGGAGAAGCTTTCTTT. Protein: CSAGTGGEAFF.

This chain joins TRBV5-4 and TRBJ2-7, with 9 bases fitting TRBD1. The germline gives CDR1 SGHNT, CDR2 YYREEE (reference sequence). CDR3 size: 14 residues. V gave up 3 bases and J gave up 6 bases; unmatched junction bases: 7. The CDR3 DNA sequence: TGTGCCAGCAGCTATCCAATGACAGGGGGCGAGCAGTACTTC. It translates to CASSYPMTGGEQYF.

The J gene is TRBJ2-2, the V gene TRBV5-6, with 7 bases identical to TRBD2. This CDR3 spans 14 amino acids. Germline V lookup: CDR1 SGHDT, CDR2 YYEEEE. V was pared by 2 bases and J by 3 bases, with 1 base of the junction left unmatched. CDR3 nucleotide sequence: TGTGCCAGCAGCTTCGGGGGGTACACCGGGGAGCTGTTTTTT. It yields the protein CASSFGGYTGELFF.

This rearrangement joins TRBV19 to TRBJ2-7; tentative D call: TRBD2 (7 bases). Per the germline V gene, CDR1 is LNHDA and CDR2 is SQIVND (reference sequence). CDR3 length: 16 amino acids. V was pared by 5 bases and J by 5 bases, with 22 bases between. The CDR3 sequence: CASSAQPTGRGNEQYF. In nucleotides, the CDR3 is TGTGCCAGTAGTGCACAGCCCACAGGGAGGGGCAACGAGCAGTACTTC.

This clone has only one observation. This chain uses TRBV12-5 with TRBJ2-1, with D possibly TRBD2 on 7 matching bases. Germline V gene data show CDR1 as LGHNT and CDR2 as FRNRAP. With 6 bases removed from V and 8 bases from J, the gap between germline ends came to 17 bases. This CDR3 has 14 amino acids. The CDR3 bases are TGTGCTAGTGGCCTCCTTGGGGGGGGCCATGAGCAGTTCTTC. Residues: CASGLLGGGHEQFF.

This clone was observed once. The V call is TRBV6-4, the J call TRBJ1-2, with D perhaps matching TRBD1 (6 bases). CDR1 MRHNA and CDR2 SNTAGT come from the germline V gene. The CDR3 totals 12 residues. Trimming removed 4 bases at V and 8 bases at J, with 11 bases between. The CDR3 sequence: CASSGVGGGYTF. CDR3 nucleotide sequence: TGTGCCAGCAGTGGGGTTGGGGGCGGCTACACCTTC.

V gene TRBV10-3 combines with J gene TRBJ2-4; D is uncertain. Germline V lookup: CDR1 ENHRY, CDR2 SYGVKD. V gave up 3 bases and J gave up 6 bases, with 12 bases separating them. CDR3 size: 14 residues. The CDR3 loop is CAISDKATGNIQYF. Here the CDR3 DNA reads TGTGCCATCAGTGATAAGGCAACGGGAAACATTCAGTACTTC.

DNA of the CDR3: TGTGCCAGCAGCGGGGGGGGCACTGAAGCTTTCTTT. Protein product: CASSGGGTEAFF. The genes are TRBV9 and TRBJ1-1; D is possibly TRBD1 (5 bases). The germline CDR1 and CDR2 sequences are SGDLS and YYNGEE. The CDR3 sequence is 12 residues long. V gave up 3 bases and J gave up 4 bases, with 7 bases separating them.

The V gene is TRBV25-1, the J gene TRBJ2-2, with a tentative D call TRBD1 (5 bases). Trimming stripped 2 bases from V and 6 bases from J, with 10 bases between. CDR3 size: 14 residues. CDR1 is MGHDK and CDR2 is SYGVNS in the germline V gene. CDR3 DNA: TGTGCCAGCAGTGAAGGGGCAGGGTCCGGGGAGCTGTTTTTT. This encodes CASSEGAGSGELFF.

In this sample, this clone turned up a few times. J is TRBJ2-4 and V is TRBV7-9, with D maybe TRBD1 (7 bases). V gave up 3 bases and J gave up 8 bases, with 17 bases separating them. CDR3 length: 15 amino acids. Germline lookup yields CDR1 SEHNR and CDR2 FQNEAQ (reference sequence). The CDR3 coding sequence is TGTGCCAGCAGCTTCGGGCAGGGGGGCTGGGACATTCAGTACTTC. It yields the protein CASSFGQGGWDIQYF.

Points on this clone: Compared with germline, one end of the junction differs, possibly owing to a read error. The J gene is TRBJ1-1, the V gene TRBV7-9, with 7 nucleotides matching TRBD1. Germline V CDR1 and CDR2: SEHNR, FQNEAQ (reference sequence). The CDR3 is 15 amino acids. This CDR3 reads CSSSTPRQGDTEAFF. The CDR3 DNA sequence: TGTTCCAGCAGCACACCTCGACAGGGTGACACTGAAGCTTTCTTT.

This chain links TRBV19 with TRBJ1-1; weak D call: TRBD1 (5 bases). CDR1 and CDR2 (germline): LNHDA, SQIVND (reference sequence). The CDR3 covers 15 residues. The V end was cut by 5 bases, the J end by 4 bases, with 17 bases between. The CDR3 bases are TGTGCCAGTAGTTGGGCAGGGAAAGGGGTCACTGAAGCTTTCTTT. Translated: CASSWAGKGVTEAFF.

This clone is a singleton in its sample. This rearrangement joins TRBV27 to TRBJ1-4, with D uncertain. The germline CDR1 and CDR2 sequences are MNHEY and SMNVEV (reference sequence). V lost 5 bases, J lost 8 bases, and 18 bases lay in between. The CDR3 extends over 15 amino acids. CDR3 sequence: CASSPIEQSGEKLFF. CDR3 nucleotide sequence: TGTGCCAGCAGTCCAATAGAACAATCGGGGGAAAAACTGTTTTTT. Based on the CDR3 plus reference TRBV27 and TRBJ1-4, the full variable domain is EAQVTQNPRYLITVTGKKLTVTCSQNMNHEYMSWYRQDPGLGLRQIYYSMNVEVTDKGDVPEGYKVSRKEKRNFPLILESPSPNQTSLYFCASSPIEQSGEKLFFGSGTQLSVL.

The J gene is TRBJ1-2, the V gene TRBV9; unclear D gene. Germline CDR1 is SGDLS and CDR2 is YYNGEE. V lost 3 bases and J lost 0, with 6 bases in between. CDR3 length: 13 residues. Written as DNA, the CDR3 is TGTGCCAGCAGCGGGAGGGCTAACTATGGCTACACCTTC. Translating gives CASSGRANYGYTF. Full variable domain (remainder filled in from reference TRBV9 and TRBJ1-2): DSGVTQTPKHLITATGQRVTLRCSPRSGDLSVYWYQQSLDQGLQFLIQYYNGEERAKGNILERFSAQQFPDLHSELNLSSLELGDSALYFCASSGRANYGYTFGSGTRLTVV.

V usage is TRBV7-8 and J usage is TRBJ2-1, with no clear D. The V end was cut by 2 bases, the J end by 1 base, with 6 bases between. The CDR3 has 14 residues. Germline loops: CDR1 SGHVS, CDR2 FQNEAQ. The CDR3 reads CASSLWPSYNEQFF. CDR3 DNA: TGTGCCAGCAGCTTATGGCCATCCTACAATGAGCAGTTCTTC.

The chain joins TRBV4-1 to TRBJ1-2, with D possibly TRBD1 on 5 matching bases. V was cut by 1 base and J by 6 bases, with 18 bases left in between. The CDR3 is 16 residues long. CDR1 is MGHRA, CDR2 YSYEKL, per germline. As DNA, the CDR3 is TGCGCCAGCAGCCAAGCGCCAGGGCACAAACTCGATGGCTACACCTTC. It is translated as CASSQAPGHKLDGYTF.

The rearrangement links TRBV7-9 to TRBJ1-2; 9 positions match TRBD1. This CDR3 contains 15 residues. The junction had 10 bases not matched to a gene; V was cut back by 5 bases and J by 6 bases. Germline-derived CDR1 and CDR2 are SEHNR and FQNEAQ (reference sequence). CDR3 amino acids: CASSVSLQGANGYTF. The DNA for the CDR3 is TGTGCCAGCAGCGTATCCCTACAGGGGGCAAATGGCTACACCTTC.